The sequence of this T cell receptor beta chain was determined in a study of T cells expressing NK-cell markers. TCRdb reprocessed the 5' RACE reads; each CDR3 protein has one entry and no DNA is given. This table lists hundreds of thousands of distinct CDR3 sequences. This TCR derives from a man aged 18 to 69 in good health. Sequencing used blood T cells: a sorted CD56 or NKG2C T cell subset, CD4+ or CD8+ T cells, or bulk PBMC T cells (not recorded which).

The CDR3: CASSQGLAGRYEQYF. The chain has TRBV6-1 and TRBJ2-7; the D call from TCRdb, TRBD2, cannot be confirmed without DNA. This CDR3 contains 15 residues. From germline, CDR1 is MNHNS and CDR2 SASEGT.